The sample holds a few counts of the clone carrying this TCR beta chain. Its antigen is unknown. This record belongs to a study of blood T cells in healthy people across ages. Study-level findings and limits: Naive T cell percentage strongly correlated with TCR beta diversity. There was no known CMV status for donors, so expanded clonotype changes were possibly confounded. Long-lived donors exceeded aged donors in naive CD4+ cells and diversity.

This CDR3 has 15 amino acids. Germline trimming cut 4 bases from V and 4 bases from J; bases unmatched to any gene: 7. The V gene's germline CDR1 is SEHNR and CDR2 FQNEAQ (reference sequence). For the second PCR, which ran for about 7 to 11 cycles, a sample-barcoded 5' primer and a J-beta primer mix were used. TCRdb passed the 5' RACE reads through MiXCR, listing each CDR3 protein once. This sample has around 1.1 million distinct CDR3 sequences; more than 30% occur once, and the top ten carry 10% to 15%. This chain connects TRBV7-9 to TRBJ1-1; 9 bases line up with TRBD1. Sequenced material: blood. This receptor was identified in a man aged 18 to 30 in good health. The CDR3 nucleotides read TGTGCCAGCAGCTCCACAGGGGGCCGCGCCACTGAAGCTTTCTTT. Encoded protein: CASSSTGGRATEAFF.